This T cell receptor beta chain was sequenced for a study of T cell repertoires in cytomegalovirus infection. Points on this clonotype: Antigen unknown.

The CDR3 loop spans 13 amino acids. Per the germline V gene, CDR1 is SGHVS and CDR2 is FNYEAQ. V lost 10 bases, J lost 2 bases, and 15 bases lay in between. TCRdb recomputed calls from the reads with MiXCR, one row per CDR3 protein. The repertoire holds 100,000 to 150,000 distinct CDR3 sequences, 20% to 30% seen once, with 34% in the top ten. Sequenced sample: PBMCs, sequenced either directly or after in vitro stimulation (not recorded which). The chain joins TRBV7-6 to TRBJ2-7; D unresolved. This sequence was found in a human donor in good health (CMV status not recorded). Some clones in this sample may be carry-over from other donors' samples. CDR3 amino acids: CATENPDPYEQYF. The CDR3 coding sequence is TGTGCCACAGAGAATCCAGACCCCTACGAGCAGTACTTC.